This T cell receptor (beta chain) was sequenced in a study of PD-L1 blockade in urothelial cancer. The overall study: Patients, treated from about 2014 onward, received atezolizumab 1,200 mg intravenously every 3 weeks.

Sample time point: pretreatment peripheral blood. There were between 1 and 8 samples from each patient, taken pretreatment and on-treatment. This clone was detected a few times. No antigen is known for it. Some clones are missing from TCRdb's copy, which holds only in-frame ones; the method was immunoSEQ multiplex PCR. The sample shows 70,000 to 95,000 clones, 84% of them seen only once. Study-wide points: Better survival was predicted when blood TCR clonality before treatment fell below the median.

With 2 bases removed from V and 5 bases from J, the gap between germline ends came to 6 bases. Germline loops: CDR1 MNHEY, CDR2 SVGAGI. The CDR3 covers 13 residues. This receptor was identified in a man in his fifties or sixties with urothelial cancer. V usage is TRBV6-5 and J usage is TRBJ2-2; D is possibly TRBD2 (6 bases). The material was PBMCs, obtained around atezolizumab (anti-PD-L1) treatment. The CDR3: CASSYRGTGELFF. CDR3 sequence (DNA): TGTGCCAGCAGTTACCGGGGGACCGGGGAGCTGTTTTTT.